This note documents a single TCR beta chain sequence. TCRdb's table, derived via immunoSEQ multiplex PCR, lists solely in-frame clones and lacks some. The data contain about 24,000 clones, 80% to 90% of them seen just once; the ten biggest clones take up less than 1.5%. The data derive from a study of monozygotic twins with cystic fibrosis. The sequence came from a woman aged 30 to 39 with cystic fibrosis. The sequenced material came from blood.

CDR3 amino acids: CASSLITGSGNTIYF. CDR3 coding DNA: TGTGCCAGCAGCTTAATTACAGGTAGCGGCAACACCATATATTTT. The chain joins TRBV11-2 to TRBJ1-3, with D tentatively TRBD1 (5 bases). Germline CDR1 reads SGHAT; CDR2 reads FQNNGV. V dropped 2 bases and J dropped 7 bases, with 15 bases sitting between them. This CDR3 comprises 15 residues.